The 10 T cell receptor beta chains presented below share a single source sample, sequenced in a study of CD8 T cells in ankylosing spondylitis. TCRdb called the 5' RACE reads again in MiXCR, with one record for every CDR3 protein. The data show roughly 240,000 distinct CDR3 sequences, over 30% seen once. The sequenced material came from blood, either unsorted or a sorted T cell fraction (not recorded which). These TCRs come from a male donor with ankylosing spondylitis or in good health (not recorded which).

This rearrangement joins TRBV11-3 to TRBJ2-5; D might be TRBD2 (6 bases). This CDR3 has 13 amino acids. Germline loops: CDR1 SGHNT, CDR2 YENEEA. Trimming stripped 6 bases from V and 5 bases from J, with 13 bases between. The CDR3 reads CASRTTRLETQYF. The CDR3 DNA sequence: TGTGCCAGCAGAACGACTAGATTGGAGACCCAGTACTTC.

The gene calls are TRBV12-3 or TRBV12-4 and TRBJ1-3, with 10 nucleotides matching TRBD1. Unmatched junction bases numbered 3, after V lost 6 bases and J lost 4 bases. The CDR3 is 14 amino acids. The CDR3 sequence is CASRGTGEGNTIYF. The CDR3 coding sequence is TGTGCCAGCAGAGGGACAGGGGAAGGAAACACCATATATTTT.

This clonotype was observed a handful of times. The gene calls are TRBV20-1 and TRBJ2-3, with a possible D match to TRBD1 (5 bases). Trimming left V 0 bases short and J 4 bases short, with 8 bases between. The CDR3 is 13 amino acids. Germline V CDR1 and CDR2: DFQATT, SNEGSKA (reference sequence). The CDR3 DNA reads as TGCAGTGCTAGAGATCAAGGGGCAGATACGCAGTATTTT. Translating gives CSARDQGADTQYF.

This chain links TRBV9 with TRBJ2-5; 7 bases align to TRBD1. CDR3 size: 15 residues. Per the germline V gene, CDR1 is SGDLS and CDR2 is YYNGEE. Trimming cost V 3 bases and J 3 bases; bases outside gene matches: 8. CDR3: CASSGPTGMKETQYF. In DNA, the CDR3 is TGTGCCAGCAGCGGCCCGACAGGGATGAAAGAGACCCAGTACTTC. Supplemented by reference TRBV9 and TRBJ2-5, the full variable domain reads DSGVTQTPKHLITATGQRVTLRCSPRSGDLSVYWYQQSLDQGLQFLIQYYNGEERAKGNILERFSAQQFPDLHSELNLSSLELGDSALYFCASSGPTGMKETQYFGPGTRLLVL.

The chain couples TRBV5-1 to TRBJ2-5; D remains unclear. Germline V CDR1 and CDR2: SGHRS, YFSETQ. The CDR3 consists of 10 residues. CDR3 residues: CPEVEETQYF. The CDR3 DNA reads TGCCCCGAGGTGGAAGAGACCCAGTACTTC.

This clonotype was counted a few times. The gene calls are TRBV29-1 and TRBJ2-7; TRBD1 matches 7 bases. CDR1 and CDR2 (germline): SQVTM, ANQGSEA. Germline trimming cut 4 bases from V and 2 bases from J; bases unmatched to any gene: 8. CDR3 length equals 14 residues. DNA for the CDR3: TGCAGCGTTGTCCAGGGGGAAAGGGCCTACGAGCAGTACTTC. Residues: CSVVQGERAYEQYF.

This sequence joins TRBV6-1 and TRBJ1-2, with 8 bases lining up with TRBD1. This CDR3 has 15 amino acids. J was trimmed by 0 bases and V by 4 bases; bases with no gene match: 4. Germline CDR1 and CDR2: MNHNS and SASEGT. The CDR3 bases are TGTGCCAGCAGTGGGGGGGACAGGACTAACTATGGCTACACCTTC. Translated: CASSGGDRTNYGYTF.

The J gene is TRBJ1-2, the V gene TRBV4-2; D not resolved. This CDR3 is built from 15 residues. V was trimmed by 1 base and J by 6 bases, leaving 15 bases between them. CDR1 is LGHNA and CDR2 is YNFKEQ in the germline V gene. This chain's CDR3 is CASSQGGLRLDGYTF. In DNA form, the CDR3 reads TGTGCCAGCAGCCAAGGGGGTCTCCGTCTGGATGGCTACACCTTC.

This clonotype was picked up a small number of times. The chain is built from TRBV20-1 and TRBJ2-7, with a possible D match to TRBD2 (6 bases). The CDR3 length is 15 residues. In germline, CDR1 is DFQATT, CDR2 SNEGSKA (reference sequence). Trimming stripped 4 bases from V and 5 bases from J, with 21 bases between. The CDR3 DNA reads TGCAGTGCTACGCTCGGGGGATGGGGTATTAACGAGCAGTACTTC. Translated: CSATLGGWGINEQYF.

This clonotype was seen just once. V and J are TRBV7-8 and TRBJ1-1, with D perhaps matching TRBD1 (6 bases). Trimming took off 5 bases at V and 6 bases at J, with 22 bases between the two ends. This CDR3 is 16 amino acids long. Germline CDR1 reads SGHVS; CDR2 reads FQNEAQ. The CDR3 reads CASSPLGGPSPAEAFF. The CDR3 bases are TGTGCCAGCAGCCCCCTTGGGGGGCCATCTCCTGCTGAAGCTTTCTTT.